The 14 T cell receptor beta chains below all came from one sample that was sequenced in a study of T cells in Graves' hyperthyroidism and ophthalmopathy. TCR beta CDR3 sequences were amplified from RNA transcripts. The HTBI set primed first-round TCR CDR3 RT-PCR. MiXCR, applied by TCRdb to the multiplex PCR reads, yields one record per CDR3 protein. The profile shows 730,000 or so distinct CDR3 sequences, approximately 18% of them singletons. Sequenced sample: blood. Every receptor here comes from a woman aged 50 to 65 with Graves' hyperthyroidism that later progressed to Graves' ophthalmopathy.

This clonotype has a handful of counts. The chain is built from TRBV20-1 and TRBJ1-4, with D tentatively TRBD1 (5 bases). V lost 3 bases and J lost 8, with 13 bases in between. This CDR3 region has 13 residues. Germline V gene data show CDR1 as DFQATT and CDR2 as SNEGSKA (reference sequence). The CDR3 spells CSASEDRYEKLFF. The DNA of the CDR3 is TGCAGTGCTAGTGAAGACAGATACGAAAAACTGTTTTTT.

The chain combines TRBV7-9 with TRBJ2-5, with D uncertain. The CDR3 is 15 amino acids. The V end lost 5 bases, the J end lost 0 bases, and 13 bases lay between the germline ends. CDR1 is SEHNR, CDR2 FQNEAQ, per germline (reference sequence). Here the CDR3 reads CASSIYSRNQETQYF. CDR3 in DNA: TGTGCCAGCAGCATATACTCTCGGAACCAAGAGACCCAGTACTTC.

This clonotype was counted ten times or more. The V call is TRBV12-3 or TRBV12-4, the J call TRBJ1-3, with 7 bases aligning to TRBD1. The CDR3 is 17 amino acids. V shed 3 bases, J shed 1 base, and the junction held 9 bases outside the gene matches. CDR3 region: CASSFRAGGYSGNTIYF. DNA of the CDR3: TGTGCCAGCAGTTTTCGGGCAGGGGGGTATTCTGGAAACACCATATATTTT.

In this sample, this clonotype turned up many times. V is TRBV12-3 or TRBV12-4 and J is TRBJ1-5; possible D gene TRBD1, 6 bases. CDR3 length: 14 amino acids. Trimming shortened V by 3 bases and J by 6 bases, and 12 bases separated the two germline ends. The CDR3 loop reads CASSLGGAAQPQHF. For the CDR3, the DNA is TGTGCCAGCAGTTTGGGGGGGGCAGCTCAGCCCCAGCATTTT.

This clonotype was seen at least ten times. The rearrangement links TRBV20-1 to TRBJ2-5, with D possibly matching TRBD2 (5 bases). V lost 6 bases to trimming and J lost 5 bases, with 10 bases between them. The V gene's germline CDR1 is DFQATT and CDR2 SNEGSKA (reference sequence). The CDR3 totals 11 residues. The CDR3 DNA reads TGCAGTGCCCTCGCGGGTGAGACCCAGTACTTC. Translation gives CSALAGETQYF.

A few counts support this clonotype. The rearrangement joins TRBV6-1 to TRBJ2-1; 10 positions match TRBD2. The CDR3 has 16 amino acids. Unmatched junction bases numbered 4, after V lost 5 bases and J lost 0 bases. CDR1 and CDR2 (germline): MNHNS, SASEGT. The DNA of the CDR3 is TGTGCCAGCAGTTGGGTAGCGGGGGGCTCCTACAATGAGCAGTTCTTC. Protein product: CASSWVAGGSYNEQFF.

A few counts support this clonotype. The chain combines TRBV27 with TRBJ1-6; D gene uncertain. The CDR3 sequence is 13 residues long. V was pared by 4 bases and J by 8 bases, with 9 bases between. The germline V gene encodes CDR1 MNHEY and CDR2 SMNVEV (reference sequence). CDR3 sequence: CASSWGLDSPLHF. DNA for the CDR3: TGTGCCAGCAGTTGGGGTCTCGATTCACCCCTCCACTTT.

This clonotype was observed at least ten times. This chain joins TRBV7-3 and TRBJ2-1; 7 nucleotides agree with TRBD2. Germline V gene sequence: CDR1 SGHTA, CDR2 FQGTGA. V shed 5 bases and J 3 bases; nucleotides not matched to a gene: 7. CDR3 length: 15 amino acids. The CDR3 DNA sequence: TGTGCCAGCAGCATCCGACTAGCATACTACAATGAGCAGTTCTTC. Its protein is CASSIRLAYYNEQFF.

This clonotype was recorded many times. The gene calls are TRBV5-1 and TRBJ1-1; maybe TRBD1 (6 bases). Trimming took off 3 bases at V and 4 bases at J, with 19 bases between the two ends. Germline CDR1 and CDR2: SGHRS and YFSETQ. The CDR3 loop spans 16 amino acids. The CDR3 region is CASSSTLQGGGTEAFF. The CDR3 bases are TGCGCCAGCAGCTCTACACTACAGGGAGGAGGCACTGAAGCTTTCTTT.

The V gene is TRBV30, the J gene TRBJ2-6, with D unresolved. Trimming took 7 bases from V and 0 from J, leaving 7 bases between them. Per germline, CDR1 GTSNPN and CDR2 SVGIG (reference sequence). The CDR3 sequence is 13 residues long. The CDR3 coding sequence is TGTGCCTTGACGAGCTCTGGGGCCAACGTCCTGACTTTC. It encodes CALTSSGANVLTF. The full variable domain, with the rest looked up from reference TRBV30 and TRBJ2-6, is SQTIHQWPATLVQPVGSPLSLECTVEGTSNPNLYWYRQAAGRGLQLLFYSVGIGQISSEVPQNLSASRPQDRQFILSSKKLLLSDSGFYLCALTSSGANVLTFGAGSRLTVL.

CDR3 coding DNA: TGTGCCAGCAGTTCGAACAGCAACTCCTACGAGCAGTACTTC. As protein: CASSSNSNSYEQYF. V usage is TRBV6-2 or TRBV6-3 and J usage is TRBJ2-7, with D unresolved. The CDR3 runs 14 residues. Trimming left V 4 bases short and J 0 bases short, with 10 bases between. Germline V lookup: CDR1 MNHEY, CDR2 SVGEGT.

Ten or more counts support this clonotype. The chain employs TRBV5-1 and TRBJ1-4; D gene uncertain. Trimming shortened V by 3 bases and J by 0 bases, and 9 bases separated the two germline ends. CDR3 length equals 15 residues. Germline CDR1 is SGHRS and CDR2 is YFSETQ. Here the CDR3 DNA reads TGCGCCAGCAGCTCGAGGACTGCAACTAATGAAAAACTGTTTTTT. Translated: CASSSRTATNEKLFF.

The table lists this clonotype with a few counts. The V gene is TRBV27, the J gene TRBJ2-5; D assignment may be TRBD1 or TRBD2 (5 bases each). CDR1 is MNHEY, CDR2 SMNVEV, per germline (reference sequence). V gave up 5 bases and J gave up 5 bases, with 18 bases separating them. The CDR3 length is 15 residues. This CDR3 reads CASSIFPGWGETQYF. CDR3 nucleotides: TGTGCCAGCAGTATCTTCCCCGGATGGGGGGAGACCCAGTACTTC.

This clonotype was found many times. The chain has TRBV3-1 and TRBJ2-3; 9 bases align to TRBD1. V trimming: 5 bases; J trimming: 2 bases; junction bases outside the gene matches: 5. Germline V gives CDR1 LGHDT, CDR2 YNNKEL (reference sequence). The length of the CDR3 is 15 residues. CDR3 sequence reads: CASSARTGVTDTQYF. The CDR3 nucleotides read TGTGCCAGCAGCGCCAGGACAGGGGTCACAGATACGCAGTATTTT.